This T cell receptor beta chain originates from a study of radiotherapy plus CTLA-4 blockade in lung cancer. Points on this clone: What it binds is not known.

CDR3 size: 15 residues. Germline V gene data show CDR1 as SEHNR and CDR2 as FQNEAQ (reference sequence). With 5 bases clipped from V and 2 bases from J, the junction kept 9 bases outside the gene matches. Study outcomes and limitations: TCR clones from tumors expanded in blood after radiotherapy plus ipilimumab.

TCRdb keeps only in-frame clones here, not all; method: immunoSEQ multiplex PCR. This table has about 93,000 clones, around 88% appearing once. The clonotype was recovered from a human donor with non-small cell lung cancer that progressed on radiotherapy plus ipilimumab. This sequence joins TRBV7-9 and TRBJ2-7, with 7 bases lining up with TRBD2. Specimen: peripheral blood, collected from a patient treated with radiotherapy plus ipilimumab. The CDR3 coding sequence is TGTGCCAGCAGCCCTACTAGCGCTTCTCCCTACGAGCAGTACTTC. Translated, it gives CASSPTSASPYEQYF.